These T cell receptor beta chains were read from a single sample in a study of CD8 T cells in Susac syndrome. TCRdb reanalysed the immunoSEQ multiplex PCR reads using MiXCR and keeps one entry per CDR3 protein. Of 170,000 or so distinct CDR3 sequences in the sample, 95% to 97% were seen once. The source material was CD4+ T cells from PBMCs. All receptors come from a human donor with Susac syndrome. Both conserved end residues are part of each CDR3. The D gene is left open where the match is weak. Size tells how often a clone was seen (once, few, many) or the class of an expanded clone, and some rows leave it out.

abundance: -; v_gene: TRBV9; d_gene: TRBD2; j_gene: TRBJ2-5; CDR3nt: TGTGCCAGCAGCGGGACTAGACAAGAGACCCAGTACTTC; CDR3aa: CASSGTRQETQYF
abundance: -; v_gene: TRBV28; d_gene: -; j_gene: TRBJ2-5; CDR3nt: TGTGCCAGTCATAGGTCAGGGTCGAGGACCCAGTACTTC; CDR3aa: CASHRSGSRTQYF
abundance: -; v_gene: TRBV30; d_gene: -; j_gene: TRBJ1-1; CDR3nt: TGTGCCTGGAACAGGGTAGAGGGCACTGAAGCTTTCTTT; CDR3aa: CAWNRVEGTEAFF
abundance: -; v_gene: TRBV29-1; d_gene: -; j_gene: TRBJ2-3; CDR3nt: TGCAGCGTTGAAGTTTTAGGAGTAGATACGCAGTATTTT; CDR3aa: CSVEVLGVDTQYF
abundance: -; v_gene: TRBV7-7; d_gene: TRBD2; j_gene: TRBJ2-5; CDR3nt: TGTGCTAGCAGCTCCACTAGCGGGGGCACTCGAGAGACCCAGTACTTC; CDR3aa: CASSSTSGGTRETQYF
abundance: -; v_gene: TRBV5-6; d_gene: -; j_gene: TRBJ2-4; CDR3nt: TGTGCCAGCAGCTTTAAAGGGGGGGCGAAGTACTTC; CDR3aa: CASSFKGGAKYF
abundance: -; v_gene: TRBV20-1; d_gene: -; j_gene: TRBJ2-1; CDR3nt: TGCAGTGCACCAAGGGGGGTCTCCTACAATGAGCAGTTCTTC; CDR3aa: CSAPRGVSYNEQFF
abundance: -; v_gene: TRBV29-1; d_gene: -; j_gene: TRBJ1-2; CDR3nt: TGCAGCGTTGAGTACAGGGCCGCGAGGGGCTACACCTTC; CDR3aa: CSVEYRAARGYTF
abundance: -; v_gene: TRBV9; d_gene: -; j_gene: TRBJ2-3; CDR3nt: TGTGCCAGCAGCGCAGACAGACCCACGCAGTTTTTT; CDR3aa: CASSADRPTQFF
abundance: -; v_gene: TRBV15; d_gene: -; j_gene: TRBJ1-4; CDR3nt: TGTGCCACCAGCAGGGACACCGAAAAACTGTTTTTT; CDR3aa: CATSRDTEKLFF
abundance: -; v_gene: TRBV20-1; d_gene: -; j_gene: TRBJ1-4; CDR3nt: TGCAGTGCCCCCTGGACCCTGGGGAAACTGTTTTTT; CDR3aa: CSAPWTLGKLFF
abundance: -; v_gene: TRBV10-3; d_gene: -; j_gene: TRBJ1-5; CDR3nt: TGTGCCATCAGTGTGTCGGTTATCGGCAATCAGCCCCAGCATTTT; CDR3aa: CAISVSVIGNQPQHF
abundance: -; v_gene: TRBV6-5; d_gene: -; j_gene: TRBJ2-7; CDR3nt: TGTGCCAGCAGTCAAACAGGAGTCACCTACGAGCAGTACTTC; CDR3aa: CASSQTGVTYEQYF
abundance: -; v_gene: TRBV7-7; d_gene: -; j_gene: TRBJ2-4; CDR3nt: TGTGCTAGCAGCTTAGAGGCCGGGGACATTCAGTACTTC; CDR3aa: CASSLEAGDIQYF
abundance: -; v_gene: TRBV4-3; d_gene: -; j_gene: TRBJ1-6; CDR3nt: TGCGCCAGCAGCCAATGGTCGGGCAATTCACCCCTCCACTTT; CDR3aa: CASSQWSGNSPLHF
abundance: -; v_gene: TRBV20-1; d_gene: TRBD2; j_gene: TRBJ2-4; CDR3nt: TGCAGTGGTCCGGGGGGAAACATTCAGTACTTC; CDR3aa: CSGPGGNIQYF
abundance: once; v_gene: TRBV19; d_gene: -; j_gene: TRBJ2-6; CDR3nt: TGTGCCATTGGAGGGGGCAATGGGGCCAACGTCCTGACTTTC; CDR3aa: CAIGGGNGANVLTF
abundance: -; v_gene: TRBV29-1; d_gene: -; j_gene: TRBJ2-5; CDR3nt: TGCAGCGTTGGGTCTGCAGGGGTTCAAGAGACCCAGTACTTC; CDR3aa: CSVGSAGVQETQYF
abundance: -; v_gene: TRBV29-1; d_gene: TRBD1; j_gene: TRBJ2-1; CDR3nt: TGCAGCGGGCGACAGGGGGTGAATGAGCAGTTCTTC; CDR3aa: CSGRQGVNEQFF
abundance: -; v_gene: TRBV15; d_gene: TRBD1; j_gene: TRBJ2-5; CDR3nt: TGTGCCACCAGCAGAACCCCAGGGGGAGAGACCCAGTACTTC; CDR3aa: CATSRTPGGETQYF
abundance: -; v_gene: TRBV11-2; d_gene: TRBD2; j_gene: TRBJ2-1; CDR3nt: TGTGCCAGCAGCTTTCCCGGACTAGCGGGAGTCCATGAGCAGTTCTTC; CDR3aa: CASSFPGLAGVHEQFF
abundance: -; v_gene: TRBV6-1; d_gene: -; j_gene: TRBJ2-7; CDR3nt: TGTGCCAGCAGTATACGGCCCTACGAGCAGTACTTC; CDR3aa: CASSIRPYEQYF
abundance: -; v_gene: TRBV12-3/TRBV12-4; d_gene: TRBD1; j_gene: TRBJ1-2; CDR3nt: TGTGCCAGCAGCCCTGAGGGGGCTCGGAACTATGGCTACACCTTC; CDR3aa: CASSPEGARNYGYTF
abundance: -; v_gene: TRBV29-1; d_gene: -; j_gene: TRBJ2-2; CDR3nt: TGCAGCGTTTTAGAGAGCGGCACCGGGGAGCTGTTTTTT; CDR3aa: CSVLESGTGELFF
abundance: -; v_gene: TRBV30; d_gene: -; j_gene: TRBJ2-1; CDR3nt: TGTGCCTGGAGTGTGAGTCGAGTTAGGGATGAGCAGTTCTTC; CDR3aa: CAWSVSRVRDEQFF
abundance: -; v_gene: TRBV30; d_gene: -; j_gene: TRBJ2-2; CDR3nt: TGTGCCTGGAGGGGGGGACCAATGGGAACCGGGGAGCTGTTTTTT; CDR3aa: CAWRGGPMGTGELFF
abundance: -; v_gene: TRBV28; d_gene: -; j_gene: TRBJ1-2; CDR3nt: TGTGCCAGCAGTTTGTCCGTTTCCTATGGCTACACCTTC; CDR3aa: CASSLSVSYGYTF
abundance: -; v_gene: TRBV7-2; d_gene: -; j_gene: TRBJ2-3; CDR3nt: TGTGCCAGCAGCTCCTACACAGATACGCAGTATTTT; CDR3aa: CASSSYTDTQYF
abundance: -; v_gene: TRBV7-9; d_gene: -; j_gene: TRBJ2-1; CDR3nt: TGTGCCAGCAGCTTAGAATTCTTTACCCCGAAGTACAATGAGCAGTTCTTC; CDR3aa: CASSLEFFTPKYNEQFF
abundance: -; v_gene: TRBV9; d_gene: -; j_gene: TRBJ1-1; CDR3nt: TGTGCCAGCAGCGTGAGCAGGGGTTTTAACACTGAAGCTTTCTTT; CDR3aa: CASSVSRGFNTEAFF
abundance: once; v_gene: TRBV5-6; d_gene: -; j_gene: TRBJ1-2; CDR3nt: TGTGCCAGCAGCCTGCATAACTTCTATGGCTACACCTTC; CDR3aa: CASSLHNFYGYTF
abundance: -; v_gene: TRBV9; d_gene: -; j_gene: TRBJ1-6; CDR3nt: TGTGCCAGCAGCGTAGAGCTTAGGAATAATTCACCCCTCCACTTT; CDR3aa: CASSVELRNNSPLHF
abundance: -; v_gene: TRBV5-4; d_gene: -; j_gene: TRBJ2-2; CDR3nt: TGTGCCAGCAGCTTGGGATCTCCCACCGGGGAGCTGTTTTTT; CDR3aa: CASSLGSPTGELFF
abundance: -; v_gene: TRBV28; d_gene: -; j_gene: TRBJ2-7; CDR3nt: TGTGCCAGCAGTCCTCCCCTTGTGTACGAGCAGTACTTC; CDR3aa: CASSPPLVYEQYF
abundance: -; v_gene: TRBV19; d_gene: TRBD1; j_gene: TRBJ1-2; CDR3nt: TGTGCCAGTAGTATATCGACAGGGGATGGCTACACCTTC; CDR3aa: CASSISTGDGYTF
abundance: -; v_gene: TRBV19; d_gene: -; j_gene: TRBJ2-5; CDR3nt: TGTGCCAGTAGTATTGACAGGCGGGAGACCCAGTACTTC; CDR3aa: CASSIDRRETQYF
abundance: -; v_gene: TRBV20-1; d_gene: -; j_gene: TRBJ1-2; CDR3nt: TGCAGTGCTAGCACAGAGGTCTACACCTTC; CDR3aa: CSASTEVYTF
abundance: -; v_gene: TRBV2; d_gene: -; j_gene: TRBJ1-1; CDR3nt: TGTGCCAGCAGTGATTACACTGAAGCTTTCTTT; CDR3aa: CASSDYTEAFF
abundance: once; v_gene: TRBV28; d_gene: TRBD2; j_gene: TRBJ2-2; CDR3nt: TGTGCCAGCAGTTTGTTGGGTGGACTAGCCTCGAACACCGGGGAGCTGTTTTTT; CDR3aa: CASSLLGGLASNTGELFF
abundance: -; v_gene: TRBV7-9; d_gene: TRBD1; j_gene: TRBJ2-7; CDR3nt: TGTGCCAGCAGCCACCCGGGACAGAGCTACGAGCAGTACTTC; CDR3aa: CASSHPGQSYEQYF
abundance: -; v_gene: TRBV29-1; d_gene: TRBD2; j_gene: TRBJ2-1; CDR3nt: TGCAGCGTTGAGGGACTAGCGGGGGTGCCTAGGAATGAGCAGTTCTTC; CDR3aa: CSVEGLAGVPRNEQFF
abundance: -; v_gene: TRBV11-2; d_gene: TRBD1; j_gene: TRBJ1-1; CDR3nt: TGTGCCAGCAGCCCAGGGGGCGGTGAAGCTTTCTTT; CDR3aa: CASSPGGGEAFF
abundance: -; v_gene: TRBV9; d_gene: -; j_gene: TRBJ1-4; CDR3nt: TGTGCCAGCAGCGTAGAAGAGGGGAGTAAACTGTTTTTT; CDR3aa: CASSVEEGSKLFF
abundance: -; v_gene: TRBV6-5; d_gene: -; j_gene: TRBJ1-1; CDR3nt: TGTGCCAGCAGGGAGCGGGGATTACACCCTCCGCAAGCTTTCTTT; CDR3aa: CASRERGLHPPQAFF
abundance: once; v_gene: TRBV7-2; d_gene: -; j_gene: TRBJ1-6; CDR3nt: TGTGCCAGCAGCTTTGGCGGAGCTATATCACCCCTCCACTTT; CDR3aa: CASSFGGAISPLHF
abundance: -; v_gene: TRBV25-1; d_gene: TRBD1; j_gene: TRBJ1-6; CDR3nt: TGTGCCAGCAGATGGACAGGGGATACACCCCTCCACTTT; CDR3aa: CASRWTGDTPLHF
abundance: -; v_gene: TRBV10-3; d_gene: -; j_gene: TRBJ1-6; CDR3nt: TGTGCCATCAGTGTCAACAGGGAATCACCCCTCCACTTT; CDR3aa: CAISVNRESPLHF
abundance: -; v_gene: TRBV13; d_gene: -; j_gene: TRBJ2-2; CDR3nt: TGTGCCAGCAGCTTAGGCACCTTGACAGGACGGGACGGGGAGCTGTTTTTT; CDR3aa: CASSLGTLTGRDGELFF
abundance: -; v_gene: TRBV12-3/TRBV12-4; d_gene: TRBD2; j_gene: TRBJ2-1; CDR3nt: TGTGCCAGCAGTTTACAGGCCTGGACGGGACTAACAAGACACAATGAGCAGTTCTTC; CDR3aa: CASSLQAWTGLTRHNEQFF
abundance: -; v_gene: TRBV27; d_gene: TRBD1; j_gene: TRBJ2-7; CDR3nt: TGTGCCAGCAGAACGGGACAGGGGAAAACCTACGAGCAGTACTTC; CDR3aa: CASRTGQGKTYEQYF
abundance: -; v_gene: TRBV28; d_gene: -; j_gene: TRBJ1-2; CDR3nt: TGTGCCAGCAGCCCACGCGGTGGCTACACCTTC; CDR3aa: CASSPRGGYTF
abundance: -; v_gene: TRBV3-1; d_gene: -; j_gene: TRBJ1-2; CDR3nt: TGTGCCAGCAGCCCGTCGATGGGGCCGGAGTCGGGCTACACCTTC; CDR3aa: CASSPSMGPESGYTF
abundance: -; v_gene: TRBV20-1; d_gene: TRBD2; j_gene: TRBJ2-5; CDR3nt: TGCAGTGCTAGAGATTCGACTAGCGGGAGAGAGACCCAGTACTTC; CDR3aa: CSARDSTSGRETQYF
abundance: -; v_gene: TRBV29-1; d_gene: TRBD1; j_gene: TRBJ2-7; CDR3nt: TGCAGCGCGGGACAGGGCATCTACGAGCAGTACTTC; CDR3aa: CSAGQGIYEQYF
abundance: once; v_gene: TRBV29-1; d_gene: -; j_gene: TRBJ2-7; CDR3nt: TGCAGCATCCGGGACCCAGGCTACGAGCAGTACTTC; CDR3aa: CSIRDPGYEQYF
abundance: -; v_gene: TRBV18; d_gene: TRBD1; j_gene: TRBJ2-7; CDR3nt: TGTGCCAGCGTTCAGGACAGGGGTTCCTACGAGCAGTACTTC; CDR3aa: CASVQDRGSYEQYF
abundance: -; v_gene: TRBV20-1; d_gene: -; j_gene: TRBJ2-7; CDR3nt: TGCAGTGCACAGGGTCCCTACGAGCAGTACTTC; CDR3aa: CSAQGPYEQYF